This T cell receptor beta chain comes out of a study of shared clonotypes between healthy human individuals. CD45RO-negative, CCR7-positively selected cells formed the naive CD8 fraction, excluding terminally differentiated effector memory CD45RA+ cells. Data came from immunoSEQ multiplex PCR; TCRdb stores just in-frame clones and leaves some out. The sample carries about 550,000 clones, about 95% recorded once. The V and J ends lost 5 bases and 7 bases respectively, with 18 bases between them. Germline CDR1 is SEHNR and CDR2 is FQNEAQ (reference sequence). The CDR3 has 15 residues. Overall study results and limits: What limited the represented genetic and exposure-history diversity was the small number of donors.

To note about this clone: The antigen is undetermined.

This TCR was recovered from a woman in her twenties or thirties in good health. The chain links TRBV7-9 to TRBJ2-1, with D possibly TRBD1 on 6 matching bases. The specimen was naive CD8+ T cells sorted from blood. The CDR3 sequence: CASSPPGRGANEQFF. CDR3 nucleotide sequence: TGTGCCAGCAGCCCCCCGGGCAGGGGAGCAAATGAGCAGTTCTTC. The full variable domain, completed using reference TRBV7-9 and TRBJ2-1, is DTGVSQNPRHKITKRGQNVTFRCDPISEHNRLYWYRQTLGQGPEFLTYFQNEAQLEKSRLLSDRFSAERPKGSFSTLEIQRTEQGDSAMYLCASSPPGRGANEQFFGPGTRLTVL.